This T cell receptor beta chain came from a study of blood T cells in healthy people across ages. A second PCR of roughly 7 to 11 cycles used a sample-barcoded 5' primer and a J-beta primer mix. TCRdb processed the 5' RACE reads anew with MiXCR; each CDR3 protein has one entry. The sample lists 250,000 to 300,000 distinct CDR3 sequences, less than 30% occurring once. Points from the study as a whole: In older individuals, TCR beta diversity per million T cells was lower, falling roughly linearly with age.

This clonotype occurred many times. As yet, its antigen is unknown. The receptor was derived from a woman in her 70s in good health. What was sequenced was blood.

Written as DNA, the CDR3 is TGTGCCACCGGCTTGGCGGGGGCCTACAATGAGCAGTTCTTC. As protein: CATGLAGAYNEQFF. The V and J genes are TRBV15 and TRBJ2-1, with 7 bases aligning to TRBD2. Trimming cost V 8 bases and J 2 bases; bases outside gene matches: 6. CDR1 and CDR2 from the germline V gene are LNHNV and YYDKDF (reference sequence). The CDR3 is 14 residues long.